These 6 T cell receptor beta chains share one sample of origin, sequenced in a study of early T cells in non-severe SARS-CoV-2 infection. TCRdb analysed the 5' RACE reads with MiXCR anew, one entry per CDR3 protein. This sample has fewer than 50,000 distinct CDR3 sequences; under 4.5% occur once, and the top ten carry more than 2.5%. The sample comprised whole blood. Receptors originate from an adult who was a healthcare worker with PCR-confirmed SARS-CoV-2 infection or an uninfected control (not recorded which).

This clonotype has at least ten counts. The J gene is TRBJ2-3, the V gene TRBV5-1; 8 bases match TRBD1. In germline, CDR1 is SGHRS, CDR2 YFSETQ. With 4 bases clipped from V and 6 bases from J, the junction kept 13 bases outside the gene matches. The CDR3 sequence is 16 residues long. In DNA form, the CDR3 reads TGCGCCAGCAGCATGGACAGGGCCCGGTCCTTCGATACGCAGTATTTT. Protein sequence: CASSMDRARSFDTQYF.

The V call is TRBV5-1, the J call TRBJ2-2; TRBD1 matches at 7 bases. Germline V gene lookup returns CDR1 SGHRS and CDR2 YFSETQ. The length of the CDR3 is 15 residues. Germline trimming cut 2 bases from V and 6 bases from J; bases unmatched to any gene: 7. CDR3 region: CASSFQGDPAGELFF. For the CDR3, the DNA is TGCGCCAGCAGCTTCCAGGGGGATCCCGCCGGGGAGCTGTTTTTT.

Details on this clonotype: At one end, the junction sequence differs from germline, possibly due to a read error. The V call is TRBV28, the J call TRBJ2-7; D perhaps matches TRBD1 (6 bases). Germline CDR1 MDHEN, CDR2 SYDVKM. The CDR3 has 11 amino acids. The CDR3 region is CASGQFEPPHF. CDR3 nucleotides: TGTGCCAGCGGACAGTTCGAACCTCCCCACTTC.

This clonotype has ten or more counts. The chain recombines TRBV6-1 with TRBJ1-1; D perhaps matches TRBD1 (5 bases). V lost 4 bases and J 6 bases, leaving 9 bases between the germline ends. Germline V gene sequence: CDR1 MNHNS, CDR2 SASEGT. The CDR3 extends over 12 amino acids. The CDR3 protein is CASSGIRAEAFF. The CDR3 region has the DNA TGTGCCAGCAGTGGGATCAGGGCTGAAGCTTTCTTT.

The rearrangement uses TRBV4-1 and TRBJ2-3; 10 nucleotides line up with TRBD2. CDR1 is MGHRA and CDR2 is YSYEKL in the germline V gene. With V trimmed by 4 bases and J by 0 bases, 7 bases remained unmatched. The CDR3 runs 17 residues. CDR3 DNA: TGCGCCAGCAGCCTTTTATCGACTAGCGGGAGCACAGATACGCAGTATTTT. This sequence encodes CASSLLSTSGSTDTQYF.

This clonotype was detected many times. This rearrangement joins TRBV18 to TRBJ1-5; D is possibly TRBD1 (6 bases). V was trimmed by 6 bases and J by 2 bases, leaving 14 bases between them. Germline CDR1 reads KGHSH; CDR2 reads LQKENI. This CDR3 contains 15 residues. The CDR3 loop reads CASSNGGPGNQPQHF. CDR3 DNA: TGTGCCAGCTCCAACGGGGGGCCGGGCAATCAGCCCCAGCATTTT.